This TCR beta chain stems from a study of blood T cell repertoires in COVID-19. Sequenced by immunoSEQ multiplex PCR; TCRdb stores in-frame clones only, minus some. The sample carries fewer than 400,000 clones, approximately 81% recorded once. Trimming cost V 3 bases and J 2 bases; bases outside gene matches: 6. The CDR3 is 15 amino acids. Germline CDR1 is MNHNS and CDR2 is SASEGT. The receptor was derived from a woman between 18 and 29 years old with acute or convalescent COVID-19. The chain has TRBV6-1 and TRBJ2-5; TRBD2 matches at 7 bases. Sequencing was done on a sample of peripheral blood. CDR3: CASSEWGGTQETQYF. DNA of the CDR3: TGTGCCAGCAGTGAGTGGGGGGGGACTCAAGAGACCCAGTACTTC.